The 28 T cell receptor beta chains below were found in one sample sequenced in a study of post-analysis software for immune sequencing data. General observations from the study: About 5 TRBV segments were significantly more frequent in patients than in controls. TRBV5-6, TRBV5-1 and TRBV20-1 were among these segments.

These receptors have no identified antigens. The library was made from cDNA and included unique molecular identifiers. Via MiXCR, TCRdb re-called the PCR reads, giving one row per CDR3 protein. Of fewer than 850,000 distinct CDR3 sequences listed, 30% are singletons. The sequenced sample was blood. These receptors originate from a girl aged 10-17 years with multiple sclerosis.

This clonotype was found a few times. J is TRBJ2-1 and V is TRBV29-1, with TRBD2 matching 7 bases. V lost 3 bases and J lost 6; bases outside the gene matches: 8. CDR1 is SQVTM, CDR2 ANQGSEA, per germline. The CDR3 contains 14 residues. CDR3 in DNA: TGCAGCGTTGATTGGTTCAGGGAGGGCAATGAGCAGTTCTTC. Translation gives CSVDWFREGNEQFF.

This sequence joins TRBV20-1 and TRBJ1-1; no clear D. V shed 0 bases and J shed 1 base, with 9 bases lying between them. Germline V lookup: CDR1 DFQATT, CDR2 SNEGSKA (reference sequence). This CDR3 region has 14 residues. The CDR3 protein is CSARDGARNTEAFF. The CDR3 DNA is TGCAGTGCTAGAGATGGAGCGCGGAACACTGAAGCTTTCTTT.

The CDR3 region is CAIRDSRQTNNEQFF. CDR3 DNA: TGTGCCATCAGGGACTCCCGGCAGACAAACAATGAGCAGTTCTTC. The rearrangement uses TRBV10-3 and TRBJ2-1, with D possibly matching TRBD2 (5 bases). This CDR3 spans 15 amino acids. Germline V CDR1 and CDR2: ENHRY, SYGVKD. The ends were cut back, 6 bases at V and 5 bases at J, with 17 bases in the middle.

This clonotype has more than one count but fewer than ten. V is TRBV20-1 and J is TRBJ2-1; no clear D. From germline, CDR1 is DFQATT and CDR2 SNEGSKA (reference sequence). Trimming pared 6 bases from V and 0 bases from J, leaving 12 bases between. The CDR3 runs 14 residues. CDR3 in amino acids: CSARKMSSYNEQFF. As DNA, the CDR3 is TGCAGTGCCCGGAAGATGAGCTCCTACAATGAGCAGTTCTTC.

This clonotype was found many times. This sequence joins TRBV12-3 or TRBV12-4 and TRBJ2-7; D perhaps matches TRBD1 (6 bases). The CDR3 consists of 14 residues. Trimming removed 0 bases from V and 2 bases from J, with 8 bases in between. Here the CDR3 reads CASSLAQGPYEQYF. CDR3 coding DNA: TGTGCCAGCAGTTTAGCACAGGGCCCCTACGAGCAGTACTTC.

A few counts support this clonotype. The rearrangement joins TRBV7-2 to TRBJ2-5; D not certain. Trimming took off 5 bases at V and 4 bases at J, with 14 bases between the two ends. The CDR3 runs 14 residues. CDR1 is SGHTA and CDR2 is FQGNSA in the germline V gene. The CDR3 nucleotides are TGTGCCAGCAGCCTACCAACCTCAAGAGAGACCCAGTACTTC. Its protein is CASSLPTSRETQYF.

This chain links TRBV3-1 with TRBJ1-1, with D unresolved. Germline V gene lookup returns CDR1 LGHDT and CDR2 YNNKEL (reference sequence). Trimming cost V 3 bases and J 5 bases, with 10 bases left between them. The CDR3 loop spans 13 amino acids. The CDR3 sequence: CASSQWVRTEAFF. DNA of the CDR3: TGTGCCAGCAGCCAGTGGGTGCGGACTGAAGCTTTCTTT.

This clonotype was detected a few times. The genes are TRBV20-1 and TRBJ1-1; 7 nucleotides match TRBD1. Per the germline V gene, CDR1 is DFQATT and CDR2 is SNEGSKA (reference sequence). V dropped 6 bases and J dropped 3; count of bases not matched to a gene: 4. CDR3 length: 12 residues. The CDR3 protein is CSAQTGYTEAFF. CDR3 coding DNA: TGCAGTGCCCAGACAGGGTACACTGAAGCTTTCTTT.

Ten or more counts support this clonotype. The V gene is TRBV29-1, the J gene TRBJ2-1; tentatively, D is TRBD2 (5 bases). This CDR3 is built from 12 residues. Germline CDR1 and CDR2: SQVTM and ANQGSEA. V was cut by 7 bases and J by 7 bases, with 14 bases left in between. CDR3: CSAGSQGNEQFF. DNA for the CDR3: TGCAGCGCGGGATCCCAAGGGAATGAGCAGTTCTTC.

This clonotype was recorded many times. The rearrangement links TRBV5-1 to TRBJ1-1, with D possibly being TRBD1 (5 bases). V gave up 1 base and J gave up 1 base, with 8 bases separating them. Germline V gene lookup returns CDR1 SGHRS and CDR2 YFSETQ. The CDR3 sequence is 14 residues long. The CDR3 DNA is TGCGCCAGCAGCTTGAGGGGACCGAACACTGAAGCTTTCTTT. Protein: CASSLRGPNTEAFF.

The chain combines TRBV12-3 or TRBV12-4 with TRBJ1-5; 10 positions agree with TRBD1. This CDR3 spans 15 amino acids. V dropped 6 bases and J dropped 4; count of bases not matched to a gene: 6. The CDR3: CASRETGGENQPQHF. CDR3 DNA: TGTGCCAGCAGGGAGACAGGGGGCGAGAATCAGCCCCAGCATTTT.

The chain employs TRBV7-9 and TRBJ2-3; 7 nucleotides align to TRBD1. CDR3 length equals 16 residues. V shed 1 base and J 5 bases; nucleotides not matched to a gene: 9. Germline V gene sequence: CDR1 SEHNR, CDR2 FQNEAQ (reference sequence). CDR3 region: CASSLGETGFGDTQYF. Here the CDR3 DNA reads TGTGCCAGCAGCTTAGGAGAGACAGGGTTTGGAGATACGCAGTATTTT.

This chain links TRBV18 with TRBJ1-6, with 9 bases aligning to TRBD1. Germline V gene data show CDR1 as KGHSH and CDR2 as LQKENI. The CDR3 runs to 16 residues. V gave up 3 bases and J gave up 3 bases; unmatched junction bases: 3. CDR3 sequence (DNA): TGTGCCAGCTCACCCCTGGGACAGGGCTATAATTCACCCCTCCACTTT. This translates into CASSPLGQGYNSPLHF.

This clonotype was counted a few times. Here the CDR3 DNA reads TGCAGTGCCACAAAAGGGGGACAGCAAGAGACCCAGTACTTC. Its protein product is CSATKGGQQETQYF. J is TRBJ2-5 and V is TRBV20-1; TRBD1 aligns across 7 bases. This CDR3 spans 14 amino acids. With V trimmed by 6 bases and J by 2 bases, 9 bases remained unmatched. The V gene's germline CDR1 is DFQATT and CDR2 SNEGSKA (reference sequence).

The CDR3 spells CASSFRQGEMNTEAFF. The CDR3 coding sequence is TGTGCCAGCAGCTTTAGACAGGGGGAGATGAACACTGAAGCTTTCTTT. V and J are TRBV7-8 and TRBJ1-1; 9 bases align to TRBD1. Unmatched junction bases numbered 5, after V lost 3 bases and J lost 0 bases. The CDR3 totals 16 residues. CDR1 and CDR2 (germline): SGHVS, FQNEAQ.

Only a few counts were recorded for this clonotype. The chain carries TRBV10-3 and TRBJ2-6; D is uncertain. Germline-derived CDR1 and CDR2 are ENHRY and SYGVKD. The ends were cut back, 4 bases at V and 0 bases at J, with 10 bases in the middle. The CDR3 has 16 amino acids. CDR3 in DNA: TGTGCCATCAGTGGGCCCGGGCTCTCTGGGGCCAACGTCCTGACTTTC. This translates into CAISGPGLSGANVLTF.

This clonotype came up a few times. The chain recombines TRBV20-1 with TRBJ1-2, with a weak D call TRBD1 (5 bases). Trimming removed 3 bases from V and 10 bases from J, with 12 bases in between. CDR3 length: 11 amino acids. CDR1 DFQATT and CDR2 SNEGSKA come from the germline V gene (reference sequence). For the CDR3, the DNA is TGCAGTGCTAGTGGCCCAGGGATCTACACCTTC. This encodes CSASGPGIYTF.

The chain is built from TRBV7-2 and TRBJ2-1, with D maybe TRBD1 (7 bases). CDR1 is SGHTA, CDR2 FQGNSA, per germline. The CDR3 sequence is 16 residues long. The germline V and J ends were trimmed by 5 bases and 4 bases, with 18 bases remaining between them. The CDR3 DNA follows: TGTGCCAGCAGCCCCGGAGGGGGCGGAGGGTACAATGAGCAGTTCTTC. Its translation: CASSPGGGGGYNEQFF.

This clonotype was found a few times. The rearrangement uses TRBV29-1 and TRBJ1-4; D is ambiguous. Germline values: CDR1 SQVTM, CDR2 ANQGSEA. This CDR3 is 12 amino acids long. The germline V and J ends were trimmed by 4 bases and 8 bases, with 11 bases remaining between them. The CDR3 loop is CSVAGYREKLFF. DNA for the CDR3: TGCAGCGTTGCCGGCTATCGGGAAAAACTGTTTTTT.

V and J are TRBV28 and TRBJ2-5, with 7 bases that match TRBD1. The CDR3 contains 14 residues. J lost 7 bases, V lost 10 bases, and 15 bases had no gene match. In germline, CDR1 is MDHEN, CDR2 SYDVKM. The CDR3 nucleotides are TGTGCCACCTCTCCGACAGGGTCTTGGGGGACCCAGTACTTC. Translated: CATSPTGSWGTQYF. The whole variable domain, filled in from reference TRBV28 and TRBJ2-5, reads DVKVTQSSRYLVKRTGEKVFLECVQDMDHENMFWYRQDPGLGLRLIYFSYDVKMKEKGDIPEGYSVSREKKERFSLILESASTNQTSMYLCATSPTGSWGTQYFGPGTRLLVL.

This clonotype was counted only a few times. The V and J genes are TRBV27 and TRBJ2-7; D gene ambiguous. Germline V CDR1 and CDR2: MNHEY, SMNVEV (reference sequence). The CDR3 totals 13 residues. With 2 bases removed from V and 6 bases from J, the gap between germline ends came to 11 bases. The CDR3 DNA is TGTGCCAGCAGTTTAAAGACGGCACGCGAGCAGTACTTC. This codes for CASSLKTAREQYF.

V is TRBV3-1 and J is TRBJ2-4; the D is unclear. The tail of the sequence fits TRBJ2-5 better, so the J call may be wrong. Looked up from germline, CDR1 is LGHDT and CDR2 is YNNKEL (reference sequence). The CDR3 runs 14 residues. The CDR3 DNA is TGTGCCAGCGGGGTAACAGCCTACCAAGAGACCCAGTACTTC. It translates to CASGVTAYQETQYF.

The rearrangement links TRBV9 to TRBJ1-2; D is unresolved. Germline V gene data show CDR1 as SGDLS and CDR2 as YYNGEE. This CDR3 is built from 13 residues. Trimming pared 0 bases from V and 8 bases from J, leaving 11 bases between. DNA of the CDR3: TGTGCCAGCAGCGTAGGACCGAAGCCCGGCTACACCTTC. It is translated as CASSVGPKPGYTF.

On this clonotype: Likely a read error: the CDR3 ends without its conserved phenylalanine or tryptophan. The chain recombines TRBV7-2 with TRBJ2-5, with 14 bases that match TRBD2. The CDR3 totals 15 residues. CDR1 and CDR2 (germline): SGHTA, FQGNSA. CDR3 loop: CASSLTSGGAETQYC. Written as DNA, the CDR3 is TGTGCCAGTAGCTTGACTAGCGGGGGGGCGGAGACCCAGTACTGC.

The chain carries TRBV20-1 and TRBJ2-3; 7 bases are a match to TRBD2. V lost 3 bases and J lost 6; bases outside the gene matches: 3. The germline V gene has CDR1 DFQATT and CDR2 SNEGSKA (reference sequence). The CDR3 runs to 12 residues. CDR3 region: CSASLSGDTQYF. CDR3 coding DNA: TGCAGTGCTAGTCTTAGCGGGGATACGCAGTATTTT.

J is TRBJ2-5 and V is TRBV7-2, with 14 positions matching TRBD2. The CDR3 contains 17 residues. Germline V CDR1 and CDR2: SGHTA, FQGNSA. V lost 1 base and J lost 4; bases outside the gene matches: 5. The CDR3 is CASSLGLAGGSSETQYF. The DNA for the CDR3 is TGTGCCAGCAGCTTAGGACTAGCGGGAGGGTCATCAGAGACCCAGTACTTC.

The sample holds many counts of this clonotype. The rearrangement joins TRBV20-1 to TRBJ2-5, with 7 bases matching TRBD1. This CDR3 is built from 13 residues. Germline assignment: CDR1 DFQATT and CDR2 SNEGSKA (reference sequence). V trimming: 6 bases; J trimming: 1 base; junction bases outside the gene matches: 5. CDR3 nucleotide sequence: TGCAGTGCGGGCAGGGACAGCCAAGAGACCCAGTACTTC. This translates into CSAGRDSQETQYF.

As regards this clonotype: A much larger clone lies a single base off, so this may be a read error. The rearrangement links TRBV10-3 to TRBJ2-1, with a possible D match to TRBD2 (7 bases). The V gene lost 7 bases and the J gene lost 9 bases, with 22 bases spanning the gap. CDR1 is ENHRY, CDR2 SYGVKD, per germline. The CDR3 is made up of 15 amino acids. CDR3 residues: CAITPGPQRGGEQFF. In nucleotides, the CDR3 is TGTGCCATCACTCCGGGACCCCAAAGGGGGGGTGAGCAGTTCTTC.